A selection of T cell receptor beta chains follows, all from one sample in a study of blood T cell repertoires in COVID-19. Clones were sequenced by immunoSEQ multiplex PCR, and TCRdb holds only the in-frame ones, with some missing. This sample carries 150,000 or so clones, approximately 85% of them seen once, and the ten largest clones take 0.55% to 0.75%. Sequenced: peripheral blood. The receptors derive from a man between 60 and 70 years old with COVID-19, enrolled during active disease. Each CDR3 is given without its conserved first and last residue. Fields, in order: J gene, V gene, CDR3 protein.

>TRBJ1-1|TRBV7-2
ASSLVGGGTEAF
>TRBJ1-6|TRBV7-2
ASSLRQESSPLH
>TRBJ1-6|TRBV30
ACARQANNSPLH
>TRBJ2-1|TRBV7-2
ASSHARDSGGAGDEQF
>TRBJ2-2|TRBV5-5
ASSFTSTGELF
>TRBJ1-1|TRBV18
ASSPNRGHTEAF
>TRBJ2-1|TRBV6-6
ASIRLAGYEQF
>TRBJ1-3|TRBV28
ASIPPGGQGFLDSGNTIY
>TRBJ2-1|TRBV14
ASSRSLAGSQF
>TRBJ2-7|TRBV18
ASSPLESYEQY
>TRBJ1-6|TRBV14
ASSQIQGSYNSPLH
>TRBJ1-1|TRBV5-1
ASSSSQQNTEAF
>TRBJ1-4|TRBV5-6
ASSLLTGEYGGEKLF
>TRBJ1-1|TRBV7-2
ASSQLAGGNTEAF
>TRBJ2-7|TRBV19
ASSNGKTSTYEQY
>TRBJ2-4|TRBV28
ASSLSGRGLAKNIQY
>TRBJ2-3|TRBV4-3
ASSQDIGQGSDTQY
>TRBJ2-1|TRBV24-1
ATSEGLAEQF
>TRBJ2-1|TRBV11-1
ASNSGTSGIYEQF
>TRBJ1-1|TRBV14
ASSQDKGRVNTEAF